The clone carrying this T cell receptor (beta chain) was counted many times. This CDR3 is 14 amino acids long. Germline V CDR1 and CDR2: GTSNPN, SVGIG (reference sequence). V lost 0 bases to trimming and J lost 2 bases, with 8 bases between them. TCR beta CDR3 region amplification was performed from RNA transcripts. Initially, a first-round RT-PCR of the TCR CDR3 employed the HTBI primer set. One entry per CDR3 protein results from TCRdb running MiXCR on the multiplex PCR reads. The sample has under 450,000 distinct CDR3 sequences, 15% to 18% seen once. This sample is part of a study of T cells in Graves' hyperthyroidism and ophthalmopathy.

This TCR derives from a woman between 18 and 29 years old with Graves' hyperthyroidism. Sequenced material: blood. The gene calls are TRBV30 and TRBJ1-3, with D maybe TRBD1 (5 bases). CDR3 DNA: TGTGCCTGGAGTGTGGGCAGGGCTGGAAACACCATATATTTT. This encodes CAWSVGRAGNTIYF. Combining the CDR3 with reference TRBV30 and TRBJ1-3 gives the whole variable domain SQTIHQWPATLVQPVGSPLSLECTVEGTSNPNLYWYRQAAGRGLQLLFYSVGIGQISSEVPQNLSASRPQDRQFILSSKKLLLSDSGFYLCAWSVGRAGNTIYFGEGSWLTVV.